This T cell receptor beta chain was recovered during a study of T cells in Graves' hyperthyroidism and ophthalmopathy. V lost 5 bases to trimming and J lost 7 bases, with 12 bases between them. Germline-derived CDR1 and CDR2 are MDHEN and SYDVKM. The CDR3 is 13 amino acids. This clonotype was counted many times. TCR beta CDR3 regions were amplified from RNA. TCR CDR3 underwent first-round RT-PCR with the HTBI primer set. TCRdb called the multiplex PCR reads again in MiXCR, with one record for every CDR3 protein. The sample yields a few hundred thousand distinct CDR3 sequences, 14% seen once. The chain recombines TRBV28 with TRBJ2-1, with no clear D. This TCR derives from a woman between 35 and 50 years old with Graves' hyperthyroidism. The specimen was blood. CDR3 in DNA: TGTGCCAGCAGTCCCCGGGTAGGGAATGAGCAGTTCTTC. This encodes CASSPRVGNEQFF.